This paragraph reports one T cell receptor (beta chain). Its antigen is still unknown. The J segment lost 4 bases and the V segment lost 4 bases, leaving 11 bases of the junction unmatched. In germline, CDR1 is SGHRS, CDR2 YFSETQ. The CDR3 has 15 amino acids. These data are taken from a study of T-cell memory formation after mild COVID-19. Study in general: TCR clusters were mostly donor specific. General study findings and limits: CD4+ bias marked clones expanding day 15 to 37, unlike balanced contracting clones. SARS-CoV-2 specificity was not confirmed for second-wave clones peaking on day 37.

Sample barcodes and UMIs were carried by the TCR alpha and TCR beta cDNA libraries that 5'RACE generated with constant-segment primers. Using its own MiXCR run on the 5' RACE reads, TCRdb lists one record per CDR3 protein. The table includes just over 150,000 distinct CDR3 sequences, 25% to 40% detected once. The rearrangement links TRBV5-1 to TRBJ2-7, with 7 bases that match TRBD1. The receptor comes from an adult woman who had mild COVID-19 (a few samples of this study predate the infection). Cell type and time point are not known. Sequences were obtained from PBMCs or a T cell subset sorted from them (not recorded which). CDR3 coding DNA: TGCGCCAGCAGCCCTGACAGGGCTGGAACATACGAGCAGTACTTC. It specifies CASSPDRAGTYEQYF.